The next 32 T cell receptor beta chains were all read from a single sample in a study of blood T cell repertoires in COVID-19. Some clones are missing from TCRdb's copy, which holds only in-frame ones; the method was immunoSEQ multiplex PCR. The repertoire holds about 100,000 clones, 70% to 90% seen once, with under 2.5% in the top ten. The sample comprised peripheral blood. All receptors derive from a human donor in a cohort sampled during active COVID-19.

J is TRBJ2-5 and V is TRBV5-1; TRBD1 matches at 7 bases. Germline trimming cut 4 bases from V and 1 base from J; bases unmatched to any gene: 7. Germline loops: CDR1 SGHRS, CDR2 YFSETQ. The CDR3 runs to 15 residues. This CDR3 is CASSSQTGVQETQYF. The CDR3 nucleotides are TGCGCCAGCAGCAGCCAAACAGGGGTCCAAGAGACCCAGTACTTC.

This clone was picked up a small number of times. The chain uses TRBV7-9 and TRBJ1-1, with D perhaps TRBD1 (6 bases). CDR1 and CDR2 from the germline V gene are SEHNR and FQNEAQ (reference sequence). The CDR3 totals 13 residues. V was shortened by 5 bases and J by 5 bases, with 12 bases between the two germline ends. The CDR3 reads CASSEGDGTEAFF. In nucleotides, the CDR3 is TGTGCCAGCAGCGAGGGGGACGGGACTGAAGCTTTCTTT.

CDR3 region: CASSPPAATDTQYF. The CDR3 DNA follows: TGTGCCAGCTCACCACCGGCTGCCACAGATACGCAGTATTTT. The rearrangement links TRBV18 to TRBJ2-3, with D hard to call. There are 14 residues in the CDR3. The germline V and J ends were trimmed by 0 bases and 2 bases, with 6 bases remaining between them. Germline V CDR1 and CDR2: KGHSH, LQKENI.

This sequence joins TRBV3-1 (or the pseudogene TRBV3-2) and TRBJ2-2; TRBD2 agrees at 10 bases. The CDR3 is 18 residues long. The J segment lost 4 bases and the V segment lost 0 bases, leaving 8 bases of the junction unmatched. Germline V gives CDR1 LGHDT, CDR2 YNNKEL (reference sequence). The CDR3 DNA sequence: TGTGCCAGCAGCCAAGACCCTCGGACTAGCGGTCCCACCGGGGAGCTGTTTTTT. Its protein product is CASSQDPRTSGPTGELFF.

The J gene is TRBJ2-5, the V gene TRBV28, with 8 bases aligning to TRBD2. Trimming at V came to 4 bases and at J to 6 bases, leaving 10 bases not matched to a gene. This CDR3 has 15 amino acids. CDR1 and CDR2 from the germline V gene are MDHEN and SYDVKM. This CDR3 is CASSSSGGGPKTQYF. The CDR3 DNA follows: TGTGCCAGCAGTTCGTCGGGGGGGGGCCCTAAGACCCAGTACTTC.

This chain joins TRBV4-2 and TRBJ1-2; D unclear. Germline V gives CDR1 LGHNA, CDR2 YNFKEQ. The CDR3 has 15 residues. V lost 0 bases and J 0 bases, leaving 8 bases between the germline ends. Here the CDR3 reads CASSQESAANYGYTF. The CDR3 nucleotides are TGTGCCAGCAGCCAAGAGTCCGCAGCTAACTATGGCTACACCTTC.

The chain joins TRBV7-8 to TRBJ2-7; TRBD2 aligns across 14 bases. With 5 bases clipped from V and 6 bases from J, the junction kept 3 bases outside the gene matches. The CDR3 consists of 14 residues. Germline lookup yields CDR1 SGHVS and CDR2 FQNEAQ. Here the CDR3 reads CASSGGLAGVEQYF. CDR3 DNA: TGTGCCAGCAGCGGGGGACTAGCGGGGGTCGAGCAGTACTTC.

This chain links TRBV9 with TRBJ1-6; TRBD1 aligns across 9 bases. The CDR3 extends over 15 amino acids. The ends lost 0 bases at V and 7 bases at J; junction bases unmatched: 2. CDR1 is SGDLS, CDR2 YYNGEE, per germline. As DNA, the CDR3 is TGTGCCAGCAGCGTAGGAGGGACAGGGAATTCACCCCTCCACTTT. Encoded protein: CASSVGGTGNSPLHF.

This rearrangement joins TRBV6-5 to TRBJ1-2; 8 bases are a match to TRBD1. The CDR3 sequence is 14 residues long. J lost 8 bases, V lost 0 bases, and 5 bases had no gene match. CDR1 MNHEY and CDR2 SVGAGI come from the germline V gene. DNA of the CDR3: TGTGCCAGCAGTTACTCCCGGACAGGGTCGGGCTACACCTTC. Its protein is CASSYSRTGSGYTF.

The chain couples TRBV11-3 to TRBJ2-1; possible D gene TRBD2, 6 bases. The germline V gene encodes CDR1 SGHNT and CDR2 YENEEA. The CDR3 runs 15 residues. V dropped 5 bases and J dropped 2 bases, with 13 bases sitting between them. Here the CDR3 DNA reads TGTGCCAGCAGCCGCGATAGCGGTCCCTACAATGAGCAGTTCTTC. This gives the protein CASSRDSGPYNEQFF.

Turning to this clone: In the same sample, other DNA sequences code for this CDR3. This chain links TRBV5-1 with TRBJ2-1; TRBD2 agrees at 10 bases. CDR1 SGHRS and CDR2 YFSETQ come from the germline V gene. CDR3 length: 15 amino acids. With 4 bases clipped from V and 0 bases from J, the junction kept 1 base outside the gene matches. The chain's CDR3 is CASSPSGSSYNEQFF. The CDR3 DNA is TGCGCCAGCAGCCCTAGCGGGAGCTCCTACAATGAGCAGTTCTTC.

V gene TRBV19 combines with J gene TRBJ1-1, with TRBD1 identical over 9 bases. The CDR3 contains 16 residues. The germline CDR1 and CDR2 sequences are LNHDA and SQIVND (reference sequence). The junction had 12 bases not matched to a gene; V was cut back by 9 bases and J by 1 base. The CDR3 is CASLPQGAGWNTEAFF. In DNA, the CDR3 is TGTGCCAGCCTACCACAGGGGGCCGGTTGGAACACTGAAGCTTTCTTT.

The rearrangement joins TRBV19 to TRBJ2-7; 8 bases match TRBD1. This CDR3 has 14 residues. Per the germline V gene, CDR1 is LNHDA and CDR2 is SQIVND (reference sequence). J lost 3 bases, V lost 4 bases, and 5 bases had no gene match. The CDR3 reads CASSTHRGSYEQYF. As DNA, the CDR3 is TGTGCCAGTAGTACCCACAGGGGGAGCTACGAGCAGTACTTC.

The genes are TRBV2 and TRBJ2-5; D is perhaps TRBD1 (5 bases). Germline CDR1 and CDR2: SNHLY and FYNNEI. Trimming shortened V by 7 bases and J by 2 bases, and 17 bases separated the two germline ends. This CDR3 is built from 15 residues. This CDR3 is CASTQGPTGQETQYF. The DNA for the CDR3 is TGTGCCAGCACTCAAGGTCCCACAGGTCAAGAGACCCAGTACTTC.

The chain recombines TRBV15 with TRBJ1-3; 8 nucleotides align to TRBD1. Germline values: CDR1 LNHNV, CDR2 YYDKDF (reference sequence). Unmatched junction bases numbered 8, after V lost 4 bases and J lost 9 bases. The CDR3 has 14 amino acids. CDR3 bases: TGTGCCACCAGCACACAGGGGGGAGAAGGCACCATATATTTT. Translation gives CATSTQGGEGTIYF. The whole variable domain, filled in from reference TRBV15 and TRBJ1-3, reads DAMVIQNPRYQVTQFGKPVTLSCSQTLNHNVMYWYQQKSSQAPKLLFHYYDKDFNNEADTPDNFQSRRPNTSFCFLDIRSPGLGDTAMYLCATSTQGGEGTIYFGEGSWLTVV.

CDR3 sequence: CASRLLIQETQYF. The CDR3 DNA sequence: TGTGCCAGCAGATTACTGATCCAAGAGACCCAGTACTTC. The chain has TRBV2 and TRBJ2-5; D remains ambiguous. The CDR3 runs 13 residues. The V and J ends lost 6 bases and 1 base respectively, with 9 bases between them. Germline assignment: CDR1 SNHLY and CDR2 FYNNEI.

The chain has TRBV7-6 and TRBJ2-1; 11 nucleotides match TRBD1. The CDR3 spans 16 residues. Germline V gene lookup returns CDR1 SGHVS and CDR2 FNYEAQ. V lost 3 bases, J lost 6 bases, and 7 bases stayed unmatched. In DNA, the CDR3 is TGTGCCAGCAGCTTTCCCGGACAGGGGGCCGGCAATGAGCAGTTCTTC. This sequence encodes CASSFPGQGAGNEQFF.

Regarding this clone: At one end, the junction sequence differs from germline, possibly due to a read error. V gene TRBV3-1 (or the pseudogene TRBV3-2) combines with J gene TRBJ1-1; possible D gene TRBD1, 6 bases. The V gene's germline CDR1 is LGHDT and CDR2 YNNKEL (reference sequence). The CDR3 totals 12 residues. CDR3 in amino acids: CASNQLGTEAFF. CDR3 nucleotide sequence: TGTGCCAGCAACCAACTCGGGACAGAAGCTTTCTTT.

The chain employs TRBV27 and TRBJ1-5; possible D gene TRBD1, 6 bases. From germline, CDR1 is MNHEY and CDR2 SMNVEV (reference sequence). Trimming removed 6 bases at V and 6 bases at J, with 21 bases between. The CDR3 totals 16 residues. CDR3 amino acids: CASRPLYPTGGQPQHF. The CDR3 DNA reads TGTGCCAGCAGACCACTTTACCCGACAGGAGGTCAGCCCCAGCATTTT.

The rearrangement uses TRBV15 and TRBJ2-6, with a possible D match to TRBD2 (5 bases). This CDR3 spans 16 amino acids. The V and J ends lost 5 bases and 4 bases respectively, with 15 bases between them. Germline CDR1 and CDR2: LNHNV and YYDKDF (reference sequence). The CDR3 loop reads CATSGSGVAGANVLTF. CDR3 DNA sequence: TGTGCCACCAGCGGGTCCGGGGTCGCAGGGGCCAACGTCCTGACTTTC.

CDR3 DNA: TGTGCCAGCAGCCGAGGACTAGGTTCGTACGAGCAGTACTTC. It encodes CASSRGLGSYEQYF. The chain recombines TRBV11-2 with TRBJ2-7; the match to TRBD2 covers 7 bases. The germline gives CDR1 SGHAT, CDR2 FQNNGV. The trim removed 5 bases at V and 4 bases at J, leaving 8 bases unmatched. There are 14 residues in the CDR3.

The chain recombines TRBV7-8 with TRBJ2-3, with TRBD2 identical over 7 bases. Germline V gene data show CDR1 as SGHVS and CDR2 as FQNEAQ. This CDR3 has 15 residues. The V segment lost 5 bases and the J segment 2 bases; nucleotides outside the gene matches: 7. The CDR3 nucleotides are TGTGCCAGCAGCGCGCGGGGACTACCCACAGATACGCAGTATTTT. This sequence encodes CASSARGLPTDTQYF.

V usage is TRBV7-9 and J usage is TRBJ1-1; TRBD1 matches 7 bases. The V and J ends lost 3 bases and 8 bases, in that order; junction bases with no gene match: 3. The CDR3 has 12 amino acids. Per germline, CDR1 SEHNR and CDR2 FQNEAQ (reference sequence). This CDR3 is CASSFGTAEAFF. The CDR3 DNA is TGTGCCAGCAGCTTCGGGACAGCAGAAGCTTTCTTT. The whole variable domain, remainder taken from reference TRBV7-9 and TRBJ1-1, is DTGVSQNPRHKITKRGQNVTFRCDPISEHNRLYWYRQTLGQGPEFLTYFQNEAQLEKSRLLSDRFSAERPKGSFSTLEIQRTEQGDSAMYLCASSFGTAEAFFGQGTRLTVV.

CDR3 in amino acids: CASSLQGSNSPLHF. The CDR3 DNA reads TGTGCCAGCAGTTTGCAGGGTAGTAATTCACCCCTCCACTTT. The V gene is TRBV28, the J gene TRBJ1-6; D perhaps matches TRBD1 (5 bases). This CDR3 comprises 14 residues. V gave up 3 bases and J gave up 6 bases, with 9 bases separating them. CDR1 MDHEN and CDR2 SYDVKM come from the germline V gene.

The chain combines TRBV19 with TRBJ1-5; 7 bases map to TRBD1. Germline V gene data show CDR1 as LNHDA and CDR2 as SQIVND (reference sequence). The CDR3 is made up of 18 amino acids. J was trimmed by 4 bases and V by 5 bases; bases with no gene match: 17. CDR3 sequence reads: CASSRRDSGRTVNQPQHF. The CDR3 region has the DNA TGTGCCAGTAGTCGTAGGGACAGTGGGAGAACAGTAAATCAGCCCCAGCATTTT.

The J gene is TRBJ2-1, the V gene TRBV5-1; 8 nucleotides agree with TRBD2. The J segment lost 0 bases and the V segment lost 5 bases, leaving 4 bases of the junction unmatched. There are 15 residues in the CDR3. Germline assignment: CDR1 SGHRS and CDR2 YFSETQ. The CDR3 reads CASRPGTSSYNEQFF. The CDR3 nucleotides read TGCGCCAGCAGGCCCGGGACTAGCTCCTACAATGAGCAGTTCTTC.

The gene calls are TRBV7-9 and TRBJ2-7, with D perhaps TRBD1 (5 bases). V dropped 6 bases and J dropped 0 bases, with 15 bases sitting between them. This CDR3 has 15 amino acids. Germline CDR1 reads SEHNR; CDR2 reads FQNEAQ (reference sequence). The CDR3 spells CASSFRDWDSYEQYF. DNA for the CDR3: TGTGCCAGCAGTTTCAGGGATTGGGACTCCTACGAGCAGTACTTC. Drawing the rest from reference TRBV7-9 and TRBJ2-7, the complete variable domain is DTGVSQNPRHKITKRGQNVTFRCDPISEHNRLYWYRQTLGQGPEFLTYFQNEAQLEKSRLLSDRFSAERPKGSFSTLEIQRTEQGDSAMYLCASSFRDWDSYEQYFGPGTRLTVT.

The gene calls are TRBV28 and TRBJ1-2, with a tentative D call TRBD1 (5 bases). Germline V gene sequence: CDR1 MDHEN, CDR2 SYDVKM. V lost 7 bases, J lost 2 bases, and 14 bases lay in between. The CDR3 consists of 14 residues. CDR3 protein: CASNGGGKNYGYTF. The CDR3 DNA is TGTGCCAGCAACGGTGGGGGGAAGAACTATGGCTACACCTTC.

V usage is TRBV6-5 and J usage is TRBJ1-2; the match to TRBD1 covers 9 bases. Germline V CDR1 and CDR2: MNHEY, SVGAGI. The ends lost 6 bases at V and 7 bases at J; junction bases unmatched: 6. The CDR3 extends over 13 amino acids. The CDR3 DNA reads TGTGCCAGCAGATCACAGGGGGCGCTTGGCTACACCTTC. It codes for CASRSQGALGYTF.

The sample holds a few counts of this clone. DNA of the CDR3: TGCGCCAGCAGCTTGGGGGTTAGCGGGGGTAGCTCCTACGAGCAGTACTTC. It codes for CASSLGVSGGSSYEQYF. This chain links TRBV5-1 with TRBJ2-7; TRBD2 matches at 9 bases. V lost 0 bases, J lost 0 bases, and 7 bases stayed unmatched. Germline assignment: CDR1 SGHRS and CDR2 YFSETQ. This CDR3 comprises 17 residues.

The chain couples TRBV27 to TRBJ2-7; 12 bases line up with TRBD2. The CDR3 is made up of 17 amino acids. Germline-derived CDR1 and CDR2 are MNHEY and SMNVEV (reference sequence). The trim removed 3 bases at V and 4 bases at J, leaving 10 bases unmatched. For the CDR3, the DNA is TGTGCCAGCAGTTTGCCAATGACTAGCGGGAGTGTGTACGAGCAGTACTTC. This codes for CASSLPMTSGSVYEQYF.

The chain links TRBV12-3 or TRBV12-4 to TRBJ2-4, with 7 nucleotides matching TRBD2. The CDR3 is made up of 13 amino acids. V shed 1 base, J shed 9 bases, and the junction held 3 bases outside the gene matches. CDR3 residues: CASSLGEGGIQYF. The CDR3 region has the DNA TGTGCCAGCAGTTTAGGGGAGGGTGGCATTCAGTACTTC.